This T cell receptor beta chain appears in the sequencing data of a study of early T cells in non-severe SARS-CoV-2 infection. This clonotype came up a few times. Germline-derived CDR1 and CDR2 are MNHNS and SASEGT. Trimming removed 8 bases from V and 9 bases from J; junction bases left unmatched: 7. The CDR3 extends over 14 amino acids. In the library, individual cDNA molecules carried attached unique molecular identifiers. TCRdb called the 5' RACE reads again in MiXCR, with one record for every CDR3 protein. There are tens of thousands of distinct CDR3 sequences in the sample; less than 8.5% occur only once, and 6.5% to 8.5% lies in the top ten.

This chain connects TRBV6-1 to TRBJ1-6; the match to TRBD1 covers 10 bases. The source is an adult who was a healthcare worker with PCR-confirmed SARS-CoV-2 infection or an uninfected control (not recorded which). Sequenced material: whole blood. In DNA, the CDR3 is TGTGCCAGCCGAGAGGGGACAGGGGTTTCACCCCTCCACTTT. It specifies CASREGTGVSPLHF.